The clone carrying this T cell receptor beta chain was picked up one time. Its antigen is as yet unknown. Germline values: CDR1 SGDLS, CDR2 YYNGEE. With 3 bases clipped from V and 7 bases from J, the junction kept 2 bases outside the gene matches. This CDR3 contains 12 residues. The record originates from a study of blood T cells in healthy people across ages. Study-wide points: Any conclusive comparison of naive versus antigen-experienced cells was prevented by using unsorted PBMCs. Older age went with lower TCR beta diversity per million T cells, in a roughly linear way.

The second PCR ran about 6 to 12 cycles with a sample-barcoded 5' primer and J-beta primers. Sequencing recovered at least 2.5 million CDR3-containing paired-end reads from each sample. TCRdb processed the 5' RACE reads anew with MiXCR; each CDR3 protein has one entry. This sample has roughly 1.7 million distinct CDR3 sequences, with almost 35% found just once. The clonotype was recovered from a young woman in good health. The chain has TRBV9 and TRBJ2-3; the match to TRBD1 covers 7 bases. The sequencing sample was made of blood. The CDR3: CASSGQGHTQYF. The CDR3 DNA is TGTGCCAGCAGCGGACAGGGACATACGCAGTATTTT. Together with reference TRBV9 and TRBJ2-3, the CDR3 gives the full variable domain: DSGVTQTPKHLITATGQRVTLRCSPRSGDLSVYWYQQSLDQGLQFLIQYYNGEERAKGNILERFSAQQFPDLHSELNLSSLELGDSALYFCASSGQGHTQYFGPGTRLTVL.